This T cell receptor (beta chain) is drawn from a study of T cell responses to AZD1222 COVID-19 vaccine. Broader study findings: Without day 14 samples, only post-peak T cell repertoires were studied. The study reported that nearly half of spike-specific TCRs target unmutated variant regions.

Profiled with immunoSEQ multiplex PCR; TCRdb holds only in-frame clones, not every one. The sample lists 79,000 or so clones; roughly 80% were seen once. The CDR3 runs 15 residues. The germline V and J ends were trimmed by 2 bases and 7 bases, with 16 bases remaining between them. The germline gives CDR1 SGHDT, CDR2 YYEEEE. With respect to this clone: Its antigen is not known.

The TCR originated in an adult who received the MenACWY meningococcal vaccine as a control. The chain combines TRBV5-6 with TRBJ1-5; D ambiguous. The sequences come from peripheral blood, collected 28 days after the second dose of the MenACWY control vaccine. CDR3 sequence reads: CASSLYIQPGQPQHF. The CDR3 region has the DNA TGTGCCAGCAGCTTATACATCCAACCGGGGCAGCCCCAGCATTTT. The full variable domain, with the rest looked up from reference TRBV5-6 and TRBJ1-5, is DAGVTQSPTHLIKTRGQQVTLRCSPKSGHDTVSWYQQALGQGPQFIFQYYEEEERQRGNFPDRFSGHQFPNYSSELNVNALLLGDSALYLCASSLYIQPGQPQHFGDGTRLSIL.